Listed below are T cell receptor beta chains from one sample, sequenced in a study of beta chain features in type 1 diabetes. Data came from immunoSEQ multiplex PCR; TCRdb stores just in-frame clones and leaves some out. This table has hundreds of thousands of clones, around 16% appearing once. Sequencing input: naive CD4+ T cells from blood. Receptors were obtained from a man between 18 and 35 years old in good health. CDR3s include the opening cysteine and the closing phenylalanine or tryptophan. Clone size, where shown, is once, few, many, or a class for clones that have expanded.

length,size,V,J,CDR3
14,-,TRBV6-5,TRBJ1-2,CASRQGDDNYGYTF
15,-,TRBV7-3,TRBJ2-7,CASSLSGTDTYEQYF
14,-,TRBV4-2,TRBJ1-2,CASSQDLQLYGYTF
15,-,TRBV9,TRBJ2-3,CASSVAWGLSDTQYF
16,few,TRBV14,TRBJ1-1,CASSRRQPRMNTEAFF
17,few,TRBV23-1,TRBJ1-2,CASSQSSADRNNYGYTF
16,few,TRBV29-1,TRBJ2-4,CSVEDPNWRSKNIQYF
15,-,TRBV18,TRBJ2-3,CASSPITGNTDTQYF
11,few,TRBV7-9,TRBJ2-2,CASSLSGELFF
12,-,TRBV29-1,TRBJ2-1,CSVTGGYNEQFF
18,few,TRBV12-5,TRBJ2-2,CASGFFYLERINTGELFF
13,-,TRBV14,TRBJ1-2,CASSPQARYGYTF
15,few,TRBV7-2,TRBJ2-1,CASSFDRGSYNEQFF
16,few,TRBV25-1,TRBJ2-1,CASGVAGRGSYNEQFF
12,-,TRBV4-1,TRBJ2-1,CASSPPLGEQFF
13,-,TRBV10-3,TRBJ1-1,CAIRTGRDTEAFF
13,-,TRBV5-8,TRBJ2-4,CASRRVGLNIQYF
15,-,TRBV30,TRBJ1-1,CAWITGGFWHTEAFF
13,-,TRBV28,TRBJ1-6,CASRSGYNSPLHF
13,-,TRBV18,TRBJ1-5,CASSGPVNQPQHF
15,-,TRBV19,TRBJ2-1,CASQPRDSLYNEQFF
17,few,TRBV25-1,TRBJ2-7,CASSELPQTGRKYEQYF
12,few,TRBV30,TRBJ1-3,CAWGSSGNTIYF
15,few,TRBV28,TRBJ2-1,CASSILASSYNEQFF
15,-,TRBV7-2,TRBJ2-7,CASSPSRVSSYEQYF
14,few,TRBV4-2,TRBJ1-2,CASSQDKGNYGYTF
12,-,TRBV11-3,TRBJ2-1,CASSRQGSEQFF
17,-,TRBV9,TRBJ2-6,CASSVGAGISGANVLTF
14,-,TRBV28,TRBJ1-4,CASSFQGRNEKLFF
15,-,TRBV7-9,TRBJ1-1,CASSAHRGTNTEAFF
19,few,TRBV11-3,TRBJ2-6,CASSVGWNRGSSGANVLTF
16,-,TRBV6-1,TRBJ2-7,CASSGYGTGKTYEQYF
17,-,TRBV7-9,TRBJ2-6,CASSLRTGTHGANVLTF
12,few,TRBV7-2,TRBJ2-4,CASSFSENIQYF
15,-,TRBV7-9,TRBJ1-5,CASSPLGGGEQPQHF
17,-,TRBV4-3,TRBJ1-1,CASSQWAGQRVNTEAFF
19,few,TRBV5-1,TRBJ1-1,CASSSRPKGQGTGNTEAFF
15,few,TRBV5-4,TRBJ2-6,CASSLQGLGANVLTF
16,few,TRBV4-2,TRBJ1-2,CASSQFAGGTNYGYTF
10,few,TRBV27,TRBJ2-1,CARGYNEQFF
16,few,TRBV5-4,TRBJ1-4,CASSFSDRGGNEKLFF
15,-,TRBV7-9,TRBJ2-7,CASGPWTGPSYEQYF
10,few,TRBV30,TRBJ1-2,CAWGNYGYTF
14,few,TRBV27,TRBJ1-1,CASSMTAPHTEAFF
16,-,TRBV7-2,TRBJ2-3,CASSLDLAGGTDTQYF
17,-,TRBV5-4,TRBJ2-7,CASSLERGLAGPYEQYF
12,-,TRBV5-1,TRBJ2-3,CASSSLTDTQYF